This paragraph covers one T cell receptor beta chain sequence. The source of the sample is a study of metastatic and nonmetastatic thyroid tumors. Thyroid surgery was preceded by no treatment in any patient. With MiXCR, TCRdb called clones anew from the PCR reads. The sample records some 10,000 clones, roughly 28% being singletons. The receptor was isolated from a female donor with papillary thyroid cancer or a benign thyroid nodule (not recorded which). Some clones in this sample may be carry-over from other donors' samples. The sample was tumor tissue.

CDR3 in amino acids: CASRYTGQHNSPLHF. CDR3 sequence (DNA): TGTGCCAGCAGGTACACTGGACAGCATAATTCACCCCTCCACTTT. The chain has TRBV6-2 or TRBV6-3 and TRBJ1-6, with D tentatively TRBD1 (6 bases). Germline V gene data show CDR1 as MNHEY and CDR2 as SVGEGT. Trimming left V 6 bases short and J 5 bases short, with 14 bases between. The length of the CDR3 is 15 residues.